Shown below are 9 T cell receptor beta chains from a single sample sequenced in a study of blood T cell repertoires in COVID-19. Profiling relied on immunoSEQ multiplex PCR, and the TCRdb table lists in-frame clones only, not all of them. The sample contains more than 300,000 clones, around 86% of which appear only once. Sequencing input: PBMCs or T cells enriched from blood (not recorded which). These TCRs come from a man aged 30-40 years who had recovered from COVID-19.

CDR3 amino acids: CSASPPSGAYNEQFF. CDR3 DNA sequence: TGCAGTGCTAGTCCCCCTAGCGGCGCCTACAATGAGCAGTTCTTC. The genes are TRBV20-1 and TRBJ2-1; the match to TRBD2 covers 7 bases. The CDR3 is 15 amino acids. V lost 3 bases and J lost 2; bases outside the gene matches: 7. The V gene's germline CDR1 is DFQATT and CDR2 SNEGSKA (reference sequence).

This chain uses TRBV18 with TRBJ2-7; 8 bases are shared with TRBD1. V was pared by 3 bases and J by 0 bases, with 4 bases of the junction left unmatched. The CDR3 is 15 amino acids. The germline CDR1 and CDR2 sequences are KGHSH and LQKENI. The CDR3 region is CASSPRTGNSYEQYF. The DNA of the CDR3 is TGTGCCAGCTCACCCCGGACAGGGAACTCCTACGAGCAGTACTTC.

This rearrangement joins TRBV11-2 to TRBJ2-2, with D maybe TRBD2 (5 bases). V was cut by 5 bases and J by 5 bases, with 9 bases left in between. The CDR3 spans 13 residues. In germline, CDR1 is SGHAT, CDR2 FQNNGV. CDR3: CASSNRGTGELFF. The DNA of the CDR3 is TGTGCCAGCAGCAACCGAGGGACCGGGGAGCTGTTTTTT.

The J gene is TRBJ2-3, the V gene TRBV9; D gene unclear. This CDR3 has 15 amino acids. Trimming cost V 0 bases and J 2 bases, with 10 bases left between them. Germline CDR1 reads SGDLS; CDR2 reads YYNGEE. The CDR3 sequence: CASSVAGTLTDTQYF. The CDR3 DNA follows: TGTGCCAGCAGCGTAGCAGGCACACTCACAGATACGCAGTATTTT.

This rearrangement joins TRBV27 to TRBJ2-3; 9 bases fit TRBD2. The CDR3 runs 17 residues. Germline CDR1 is MNHEY and CDR2 is SMNVEV (reference sequence). Trimming cost V 3 bases and J 1 base; bases outside gene matches: 8. The CDR3 here is CASSFVSAGGGTDTQYF. The DNA of the CDR3 is TGTGCCAGCAGTTTTGTTTCGGCGGGAGGGGGCACAGATACGCAGTATTTT.

This clone was detected a few times. V and J are TRBV4-2 and TRBJ2-7; D perhaps matches TRBD2 (6 bases). Trimming stripped 0 bases from V and 2 bases from J, with 8 bases between. The CDR3 has 14 residues. Germline-derived CDR1 and CDR2 are LGHNA and YNFKEQ. The CDR3 loop is CASSQEGRTYEQYF. The CDR3 DNA reads as TGTGCCAGCAGCCAAGAGGGGAGGACCTACGAGCAGTACTTC.

This clone was seen a single time. The rearrangement links TRBV28 to TRBJ1-2, with a tentative D call TRBD1 (6 bases). Trimming cost V 7 bases and J 9 bases, with 18 bases left between them. Germline V gives CDR1 MDHEN, CDR2 SYDVKM. This CDR3 region has 13 residues. The CDR3 DNA reads TGTGCCAGCAAGAGACAGGTTGAATCACGCTACACCTTC. This gives the protein CASKRQVESRYTF.

The table lists this clone with a few counts. The V call is TRBV30, the J call TRBJ1-4; 9 bases map to TRBD1. V shed 1 base, J shed 9 bases, and the junction held 6 bases outside the gene matches. The CDR3 spans 14 residues. Looked up from germline, CDR1 is GTSNPN and CDR2 is SVGIG (reference sequence). CDR3 protein: CAWSEGQGGKKLFF. As DNA, the CDR3 is TGTGCCTGGAGTGAGGGACAGGGCGGGAAAAAACTGTTTTTT.

This clone was detected only a few times. V is TRBV28 and J is TRBJ1-1; D gene unclear. The length of the CDR3 is 15 residues. Trimming removed 5 bases at V and 4 bases at J, with 17 bases between. Germline V gene sequence: CDR1 MDHEN, CDR2 SYDVKM. The CDR3 DNA reads TGTGCCAGCAGTGTGGAGCGGATGGGTACCACTGAAGCTTTCTTT. It yields the protein CASSVERMGTTEAFF.